Listed below are T cell receptor beta chains from one sample, sequenced in a study of OX40 agonist ivuxolimab in advanced cancers. The protocol was immunoSEQ multiplex PCR, while the TCRdb copy is restricted to in-frame clones and leaves out a portion. The table shows 72,000 or so clones, with approximately 84% occurring only once. The material was CD4+ or CD8+ T cells sorted from blood, obtained in a trial of the OX40 agonist ivuxolimab. The receptors were sampled from an adult with an advanced solid tumor such as melanoma, head and neck, liver or kidney cancer. CDR3s include the opening cysteine and the closing phenylalanine or tryptophan. A D gene is named only where the DNA matches it firmly. The listing skips clone size in some rows; elsewhere it reads once, few, many or a size class.

d_call	v_call	j_call	clone_size	cdr3_nt	cdr3_aa
-	TRBV6-6	TRBJ1-4	-	TGTGCCAGCAGTTACTCGATCGGGGGTGAAAAACTGTTTTTT	CASSYSIGGEKLFF
-	TRBV29-1	TRBJ2-3	-	TGCACCATGTCGGCAGGCCGTAGCACAGATACGCAGTATTTT	CTMSAGRSTDTQYF
-	TRBV13	TRBJ2-7	-	TGTGCCAGCAGTTCCACCCGGGACGCACACGAGCAGTACTTC	CASSSTRDAHEQYF
TRBD1	TRBV7-2	TRBJ2-5	-	TGTGCCAGCAGCTCGGGACAGCAAGAGACCCAGTACTTC	CASSSGQQETQYF
-	TRBV10-2	TRBJ1-4	-	TGCGCCAGCAGTGAGTCAGCGGCCGTTGGAAAACTGTTTTTT	CASSESAAVGKLFF
-	TRBV10-2	TRBJ1-5	once	TGCGCCAGCAGTGACAGCAATCAGCCCCAGCATTTT	CASSDSNQPQHF
TRBD1	TRBV19	TRBJ1-5	-	TGTGCCAGTAGGCAGGGGGGATCAAGCAATCAGCCCCAGCATTTT	CASRQGGSSNQPQHF
-	TRBV6-5	TRBJ2-5	once	TGTGCCAGCAGTTACGCGTTCTCTTCGGGAAAAGAGACCCAGTACTTC	CASSYAFSSGKETQYF
-	TRBV7-2	TRBJ2-1	-	TGTGCCAGCAGCTTTTATTTCACCTCCTACAATGAGCAGTTCTTC	CASSFYFTSYNEQFF
TRBD1	TRBV28	TRBJ2-5	medium-sized	TGTGCCAGCAGTTTTGGACAGGGCAGACGAGAGACCCAGTACTTC	CASSFGQGRRETQYF
TRBD1	TRBV15	TRBJ2-7	-	TGTGCCACCAGCAGAGATCGGGGACAGATCCTTCGGCAGTACTTC	CATSRDRGQILRQYF
-	TRBV10-3	TRBJ2-1	-	TGTGCCATCAGTGACTCCGGAGGCTCCTACAATGAGCAGTTCTTC	CAISDSGGSYNEQFF
TRBD1	TRBV5-1	TRBJ2-1	-	TGCGCCAGCAGCCCCACGACAGGGGCCGTTAACAATGAGCAGTTCTTC	CASSPTTGAVNNEQFF
TRBD1	TRBV5-5	TRBJ1-2	-	TGTGCCAGCAGTAGGGACAGAAACTATGGCTACACCTTC	CASSRDRNYGYTF
-	TRBV6-5	TRBJ1-3	-	TGTGCCAGCATGTCTGGAAACACCATATATTTT	CASMSGNTIYF
-	TRBV7-2	TRBJ1-6	-	TGTGCCAGCAGCCCTTTCAATTCACCCCTCCACTTT	CASSPFNSPLHF
-	TRBV6-5	TRBJ1-4	-	TGTGCCAGCAGTTATTACCCCCGGGCAGAACAAGAAAAACTGTTTTTT	CASSYYPRAEQEKLFF
-	TRBV19	TRBJ1-2	-	TGTGCCAGTAACCTGGACAGTGTTTATGGCTACACCTTC	CASNLDSVYGYTF
-	TRBV2	TRBJ1-4	few	TGTGCCAGCAGTGAAACGGCAGCAACTAATGAAAAACTGTTTTTT	CASSETAATNEKLFF
-	TRBV2	TRBJ2-7	-	TGTGCCAGCAGCCTAAAGGGGTACGCCAGATACTACGAGCAGTACTTC	CASSLKGYARYYEQYF
TRBD1	TRBV18	TRBJ1-5	once	TGTGCCAGCTCACCGGACAGGTCGGGTCAGCCCCAGCATTTT	CASSPDRSGQPQHF
-	TRBV5-1	TRBJ2-5	-	TGCGCCAGCAGCGACGGGACCGGTCGGAAAGAGACCCAGTACTTC	CASSDGTGRKETQYF
-	TRBV5-4	TRBJ1-2	-	TGTGCCAGCATTCTTAAGGGGAGTTCCGGTGGCTACACCTTC	CASILKGSSGGYTF
-	TRBV5-1	TRBJ1-4	-	TGCGCCAGCAGCCCCTGGTCAGCAACTAATGAAAAACTGTTTTTT	CASSPWSATNEKLFF
-	TRBV7-9	TRBJ1-2	-	TGTGCCAGCAGCTACGGAACCCTTCTGAATGGCTACACCTTC	CASSYGTLLNGYTF
-	TRBV6-1	TRBJ2-7	-	TGTGCCAGCAGCGGCACCGGGACCTCCTACGAGCAGTACTTC	CASSGTGTSYEQYF
-	TRBV7-6	TRBJ1-4	-	TGTGCCAGCAGCTTTAGCCTTAAGACGGGTACTGCAACTAATGAAAAACTGTTTTTT	CASSFSLKTGTATNEKLFF
TRBD2	TRBV30	TRBJ2-5	-	TGTGCCTGGAGTGTAGAGCGGGGGAAAGAGACCCAGTACTTC	CAWSVERGKETQYF
TRBD1	TRBV6-5	TRBJ1-3	-	TGTGCCAGCAGAGTTACAGGGGATATAAACACCATATATTTT	CASRVTGDINTIYF
-	TRBV7-9	TRBJ2-1	-	TGTGCCAGCAGCTTAGTGGGGACGCAGGAGGATGAGCAGTTCTTC	CASSLVGTQEDEQFF
-	TRBV7-6	TRBJ2-1	-	TGTGCCAGCAGCTTACAGGGAAGCTCCTACAATGAGCAGTTCTTC	CASSLQGSSYNEQFF
-	TRBV28	TRBJ2-7	-	TGTGCCAGCAGTTGGCGGGACGGTCGGTACGAGCAGTACTTC	CASSWRDGRYEQYF
TRBD1	TRBV5-1	TRBJ2-3	-	TGCGCCAGCAGCTTGGAACTACAGGGGCCAGATACGCAGTATTTT	CASSLELQGPDTQYF
-	TRBV6-6	TRBJ1-6	once	TGTGCCAGCAGTCCACAGGTCCCGGTTTCACCCCTCCACTTT	CASSPQVPVSPLHF